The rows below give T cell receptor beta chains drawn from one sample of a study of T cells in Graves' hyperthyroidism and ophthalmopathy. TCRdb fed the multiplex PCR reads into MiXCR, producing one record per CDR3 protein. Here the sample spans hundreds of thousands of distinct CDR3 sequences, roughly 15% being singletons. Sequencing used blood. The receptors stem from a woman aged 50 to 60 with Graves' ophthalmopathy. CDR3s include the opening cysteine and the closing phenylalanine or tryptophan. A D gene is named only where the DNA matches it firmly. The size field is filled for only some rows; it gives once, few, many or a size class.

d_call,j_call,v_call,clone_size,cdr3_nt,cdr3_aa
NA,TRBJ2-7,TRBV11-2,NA,TGTGCCAGCAGCTTAGATGTCGACGAGCAGTACTTC,CASSLDVDEQYF
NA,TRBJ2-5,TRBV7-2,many,TGTGCCAGCAGCTTAGGGGAGACAGCTTCAGAGACCCAGTACTTC,CASSLGETASETQYF
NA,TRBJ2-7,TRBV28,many,TGTGCCAGCAGTTTTCCGGGAAGCTCCTACGAGCAGTACTTC,CASSFPGSSYEQYF
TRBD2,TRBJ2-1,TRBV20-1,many,TGCAGTGCCCAAGCGGGACCCCTCCCCACAATTTCCAATGAGCAGTTCTTC,CSAQAGPLPTISNEQFF
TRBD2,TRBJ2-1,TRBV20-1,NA,TGCAGTGCTAGAGATCTCTTAGCGGGAGGTCGTAGTTCCTACAATGAGCAGTTCTTC,CSARDLLAGGRSSYNEQFF
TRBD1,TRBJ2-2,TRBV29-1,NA,TGCAGCGTTCCACGACAGGGGGCTAACACCGGGGAGCTGTTTTTT,CSVPRQGANTGELFF
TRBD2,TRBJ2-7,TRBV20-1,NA,TGCAGTGCTAGAGATCGGGGCGGGAGCTCCTACAATGAGCAGTACTTC,CSARDRGGSSYNEQYF
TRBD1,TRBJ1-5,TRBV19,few,TGTGCCAGTAGTAAACTCCGGGACAGAAATCAGCCCCAGCATTTT,CASSKLRDRNQPQHF
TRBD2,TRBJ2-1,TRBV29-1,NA,TGCAGCGTTGCTCCTCGACTAGCGGGAGAGCACAATGAGCAGTTCTTC,CSVAPRLAGEHNEQFF
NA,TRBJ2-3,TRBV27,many,TGTGCCAGCAAATCGACCACAGATACGCAGTATTTT,CASKSTTDTQYF
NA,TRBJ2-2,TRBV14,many,TGTGCCAGCAGCCTGATTAGCTCCGGGGAGCTGTTTTTT,CASSLISSGELFF
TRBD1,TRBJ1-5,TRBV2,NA,TGTGCCAGCAGCGAAGGGGGCCGGAGCAATCAGCCCCAGCATTTT,CASSEGGRSNQPQHF
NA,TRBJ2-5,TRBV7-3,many,TGTGCCAGCAGCCTCTGGGGATCCAGGGAGACCCAGTACTTC,CASSLWGSRETQYF
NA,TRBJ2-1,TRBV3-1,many,TGTGCCAGCAGCCAAGAGAAAGGCTCCGGGCGAAACAATGAGCAGTTCTTC,CASSQEKGSGRNNEQFF
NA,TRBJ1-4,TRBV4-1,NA,TGCGCCAGCAGCCATATCGACACAGGGCGAAAACTGTTTTTT,CASSHIDTGRKLFF
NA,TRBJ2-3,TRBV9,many,TGTGCCAGCAGCTTAAACCGGCGGGGCGGGAGCACAGATACGCAGTATTTT,CASSLNRRGGSTDTQYF
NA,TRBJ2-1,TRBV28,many,TGTGCCAGCAGTCTAGCTAGCGTAAGCTCCTACAATGAGCAGTTCTTC,CASSLASVSSYNEQFF
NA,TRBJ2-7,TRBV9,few,TGTGCCAGCAGCCCCATCCCGGGAGCCGATTACGAGCAGTACTTC,CASSPIPGADYEQYF
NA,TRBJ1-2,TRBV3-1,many,TGTGCCAGCAGCCAAATCGGCAGCGGTAACTATGGCTACACCTTC,CASSQIGSGNYGYTF
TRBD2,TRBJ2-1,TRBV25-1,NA,TGTGCCAGCAGTGACGTGGGAGGGCCCCACAATGAGCAGTTCTTC,CASSDVGGPHNEQFF
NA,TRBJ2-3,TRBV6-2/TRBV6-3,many,TGTGCCAGCAGTTCCCTCGTAATCCCAGATACGCAGTATTTT,CASSSLVIPDTQYF
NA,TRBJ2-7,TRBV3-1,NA,TGTGCCAGCGGCCAAGAAACACCCCGAAACAATGCCTACGAGCAGTACTTC,CASGQETPRNNAYEQYF
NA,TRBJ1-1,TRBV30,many,TGTGCCTGGAGTCGTGGCCAGGCGAGAATTAAGGTCTTT,CAWSRGQARIKVF